The clone carrying this T cell receptor (beta chain) was found once. The assay was immunoSEQ multiplex PCR, and TCRdb's table has in-frame clones only and misses some. The data show some 170,000 clones, roughly 79% seen once. The sample belongs to a study of blood T cell repertoires in COVID-19. The overall study: PBMCs, B-cell-depleted T cells, or T cells were the source of the cDNA or gDNA that made up the material.

The CDR3 runs 14 residues. CDR1 is SNHLY and CDR2 is FYNNEI in the germline V gene. Trimming removed 4 bases from V and 3 bases from J, with 12 bases in between. The clonotype was recovered from a woman aged 40 to 50 with COVID-19, enrolled during active disease. Source material: peripheral blood. V and J are TRBV2 and TRBJ1-2; D is unclear. The CDR3: CASSAAKAHYGYTF. CDR3 DNA sequence: TGTGCCAGCAGTGCTGCAAAAGCACACTATGGCTACACCTTC. Using reference TRBV2 and TRBJ1-2 for the parts outside the CDR3, the full variable domain is EPEVTQTPSHQVTQMGQEVILRCVPISNHLYFYWYRQILGQKVEFLVSFYNNEISEKSEIFDDQFSVERPDGSNFTLKIRSTKLEDSAMYFCASSAAKAHYGYTFGSGTRLTVV.